The 15 T cell receptor beta chains reported below all come from one sample, sequenced in a study of T cells in Graves' hyperthyroidism and ophthalmopathy. Amplification of TCR beta CDR3 regions was performed using RNA transcripts as template. The TCR CDR3 first-round RT-PCR relied on the HTBI primer set. In TCRdb, the multiplex PCR reads were re-called with MiXCR into one record per CDR3 protein. The sample lists a few hundred thousand distinct CDR3 sequences, around 17% seen once, with roughly 44% in the top ten. Sequenced input: blood. The receptors were gathered from a man aged 40-50 years with Graves' hyperthyroidism.

This clonotype was seen a few times. The chain couples TRBV4-3 to TRBJ1-3; D uncertain. V was clipped by 0 bases and J by 0 bases, with 9 bases between them. CDR3 length: 16 amino acids. From germline, CDR1 is LGHNA and CDR2 YSLEER. The CDR3 here is CASSQDAGSSGNTIYF. The CDR3, as DNA: TGCGCCAGCAGCCAAGACGCGGGGAGCTCTGGAAACACCATATATTTT.

This clonotype was counted ten times or more. The genes are TRBV7-9 and TRBJ2-3; D might be TRBD1 or TRBD2, each matching 5 bases. Germline assignment: CDR1 SEHNR and CDR2 FQNEAQ (reference sequence). CDR3 size: 16 residues. V shed 5 bases and J shed 0 bases, with 15 bases lying between them. CDR3 nucleotides: TGTGCCAGCAGCCCCACTGGGACCGTCAGCACAGATACGCAGTATTTT. Protein: CASSPTGTVSTDTQYF.

The chain combines TRBV28 with TRBJ2-4; a weak D match, TRBD2 (6 bases). The germline CDR1 and CDR2 sequences are MDHEN and SYDVKM. Trimming cost V 1 base and J 0 bases, with 16 bases left between them. The CDR3 length is 18 residues. CDR3 in DNA: TGTGCCAGCAGTTTATCTCCTCTACGGGGGTCAGCCAAAAACATTCAGTACTTC. Translation: CASSLSPLRGSAKNIQYF.

This clonotype was detected ten times or more. CDR3 loop: CASSNRDRGSPEAFF. CDR3 nucleotides: TGTGCCAGCAGTAACCGGGACAGGGGGTCTCCTGAAGCTTTCTTT. This rearrangement joins TRBV2 to TRBJ1-1; 11 bases map to TRBD1. The junction had 8 bases not matched to a gene; V was cut back by 5 bases and J by 6 bases. The CDR3 has 15 amino acids. Germline CDR1 reads SNHLY; CDR2 reads FYNNEI.

Many counts were recorded for this clonotype. This rearrangement joins TRBV6-2 or TRBV6-3 to TRBJ1-2, with D perhaps matching TRBD1 (5 bases). Germline V gene sequence: CDR1 MNHEY, CDR2 SVGEGT. V lost 6 bases and J lost 8, with 19 bases in between. The CDR3 spans 14 residues. CDR3 nucleotide sequence: TGTGCCAGCAGGAACAGGACGGACCGCTTGGGCTACACCTTC. Encoded protein: CASRNRTDRLGYTF.

This clonotype was counted at least ten times. J is TRBJ2-7 and V is TRBV7-2; unclear D gene. Germline values: CDR1 SGHTA, CDR2 FQGNSA. This CDR3 is built from 17 residues. V was trimmed by 3 bases and J by 2 bases, leaving 20 bases between them. The CDR3, as DNA: TGTGCCAGCAGCTTGGGCCCCTCCCCTCCAATCCCCTACGAGCAGTACTTC. Residues: CASSLGPSPPIPYEQYF.

With respect to this clonotype: A much larger clone lies one base from this, so it may be a read error. The rearrangement joins TRBV10-2 to TRBJ1-5, with D uncertain. This CDR3 has 14 residues. The germline CDR1 and CDR2 sequences are WSHSY and SAAADI. As DNA, the CDR3 is TGCGCCGGCAGTGAAGTGGCGGCCAATCAGCCCCAGCATTTT. It yields the protein CAGSEVAANQPQHF.

This clonotype was seen many times. The gene calls are TRBV6-2 or TRBV6-3 and TRBJ2-1; TRBD2 agrees at 8 bases. The CDR3 contains 15 residues. Germline CDR1 reads MNHEY; CDR2 reads SVGEGT. J gave up 5 bases and V 2 bases, and 5 bases lay outside the gene matches. CDR3: CASSYVAGPNNEQFF. CDR3 DNA sequence: TGTGCCAGCAGTTACGTAGCGGGGCCTAACAATGAGCAGTTCTTC.

About this clonotype itself: A clone one base away is much larger, so this may be a read error. V is TRBV7-3 and J is TRBJ2-3, with D maybe TRBD1 (5 bases). The CDR3 is 16 amino acids. CDR1 and CDR2 (germline): SGHTA, FQGTGA. The CDR3 here is CASSQLLPTDTGTQYF. In nucleotides, the CDR3 is TGTGCCAGCTCACAACTATTGCCTACTGACACAGGTACGCAGTATTTT.

This clonotype appeared many times. The rearrangement links TRBV6-2 or TRBV6-3 to TRBJ2-1; 9 bases fit TRBD1. The CDR3 loop spans 16 amino acids. The germline V gene has CDR1 MNHEY and CDR2 SVGEGT. V lost 5 bases, J lost 2 bases, and 7 bases stayed unmatched. CDR3: CASSTQGAVPYNEQFF. CDR3 nucleotide sequence: TGTGCCAGCAGTACACAGGGGGCTGTCCCCTACAATGAGCAGTTCTTC.

This clonotype has ten or more counts. V usage is TRBV5-6 and J usage is TRBJ2-3; unclear D gene. The germline V and J ends were trimmed by 3 bases and 3 bases, with 5 bases remaining between them. CDR1 and CDR2 (germline): SGHDT, YYEEEE. This CDR3 contains 12 residues. The CDR3: CASSWDTDTQYF. The CDR3 DNA reads TGTGCCAGCAGCTGGGATACAGATACGCAGTATTTT.

The table lists this clonotype with many counts. The chain has TRBV24-1 and TRBJ2-4; 7 nucleotides agree with TRBD2. CDR1 KGHDR and CDR2 SFDVKD come from the germline V gene. The CDR3 sequence is 14 residues long. V lost 5 bases and J lost 7; bases outside the gene matches: 7. CDR3 DNA: TGTGCCACCAGTGGGGTGGGGGAGGGGAACATTCAGTACTTC. Protein: CATSGVGEGNIQYF.

This clonotype has only one observation. A much larger clone differs from this one at a single base, so this may be a read error. Here the CDR3 omits its conserved ending phenylalanine or tryptophan, so a read error is the likely source. The chain couples TRBV28 to TRBJ1-5; D perhaps matches TRBD1 (5 bases). Trimming left V 3 bases short and J 8 bases short, with 8 bases between. The CDR3 runs to 12 residues. Germline-derived CDR1 and CDR2 are MDHEN and SYDVKM. For the CDR3, the DNA is TGTGCCAGCAGTTTGGGGGTCAAGCCCCAGCATCTT. This translates into CASSLGVKPQHL.

This clonotype was detected ten times or more. The V and J genes are TRBV20-1 and TRBJ2-3; 15 bases agree with TRBD2. After removal of 5 bases from V and 2 bases from J, the junction contained 8 bases not matched to a gene. The CDR3 totals 17 residues. In germline, CDR1 is DFQATT, CDR2 SNEGSKA (reference sequence). The CDR3 DNA is TGCAGTGCTGGACTAGCGGGGGGGCCCGTCAACACAGATACGCAGTATTTT. Translated, it gives CSAGLAGGPVNTDTQYF.

This clonotype was recorded a few times. This may stem from a read error, because a much larger clone lies one nucleotide away. V gene TRBV20-1 combines with J gene TRBJ2-5; 9 nucleotides align to TRBD2. Germline CDR1 and CDR2: DFQATT and SNEGSKA (reference sequence). The CDR3 has 15 residues. DNA for the CDR3: TGCGGTGCTACCTTCCCGAGCGGGGGGCCAGAGACCCAGTACTTC. This sequence encodes CGATFPSGGPETQYF.